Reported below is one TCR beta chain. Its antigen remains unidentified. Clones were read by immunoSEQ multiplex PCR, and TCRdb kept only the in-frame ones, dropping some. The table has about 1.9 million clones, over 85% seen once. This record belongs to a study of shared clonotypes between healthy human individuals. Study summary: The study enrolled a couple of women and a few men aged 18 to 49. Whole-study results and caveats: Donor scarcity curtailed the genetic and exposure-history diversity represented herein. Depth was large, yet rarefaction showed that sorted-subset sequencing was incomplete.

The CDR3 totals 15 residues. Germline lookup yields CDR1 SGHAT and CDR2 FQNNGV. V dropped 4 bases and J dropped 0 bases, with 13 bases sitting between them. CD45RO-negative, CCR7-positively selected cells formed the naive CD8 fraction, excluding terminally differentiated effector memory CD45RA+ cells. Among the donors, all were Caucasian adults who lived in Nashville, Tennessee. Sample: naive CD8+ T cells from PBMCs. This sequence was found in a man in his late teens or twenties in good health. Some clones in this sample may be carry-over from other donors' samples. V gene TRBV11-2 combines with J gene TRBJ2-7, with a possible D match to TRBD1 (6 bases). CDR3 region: CASSSRQESSYEQYF. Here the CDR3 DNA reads TGTGCCAGCAGCTCGAGACAGGAAAGCTCCTACGAGCAGTACTTC.